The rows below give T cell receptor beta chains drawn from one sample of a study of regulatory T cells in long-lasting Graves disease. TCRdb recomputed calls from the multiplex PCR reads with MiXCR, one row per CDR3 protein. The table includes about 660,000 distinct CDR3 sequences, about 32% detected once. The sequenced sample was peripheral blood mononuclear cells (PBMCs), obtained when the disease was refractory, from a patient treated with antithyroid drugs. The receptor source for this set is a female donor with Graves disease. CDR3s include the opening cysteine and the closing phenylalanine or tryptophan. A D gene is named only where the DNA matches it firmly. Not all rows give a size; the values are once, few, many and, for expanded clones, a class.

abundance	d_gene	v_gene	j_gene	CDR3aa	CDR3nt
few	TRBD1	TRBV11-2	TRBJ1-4	CASSLESNVYTGVFKGKLFF	TGTGCCAGCAGCCTTGAATCGAACGTTTATACAGGGGTTTTTAAGGGAAAACTGTTTTTT
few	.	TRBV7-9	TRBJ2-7	CASSGFDPAYEQYF	TGTGCCAGCAGCGGGTTTGATCCGGCCTACGAGCAGTACTTC
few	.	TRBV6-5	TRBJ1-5	CASSYRGPGALSNQPQHF	TGTGCCAGCAGTTACCGAGGGCCTGGGGCCCTTAGCAATCAGCCCCAGCATTTT
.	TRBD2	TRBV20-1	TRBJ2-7	CSTTTSGRQYEQYF	TGCAGCACTACAACAAGCGGGAGGCAATACGAGCAGTACTTC
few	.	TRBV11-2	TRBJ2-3	CASSLTGASYTDTQYF	TGTGCCAGCAGCCTTACCGGGGCCTCTTACACAGATACGCAGTATTTT
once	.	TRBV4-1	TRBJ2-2	CASSQQGLNTGELFF	TGCGCCAGCAGCCAACAGGGGCTAAACACCGGGGAGCTGTTTTTT
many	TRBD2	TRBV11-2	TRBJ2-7	CASSWSGSRTYEQYF	TGTGCCAGCAGCTGGAGCGGGAGTAGGACCTACGAGCAGTACTTC
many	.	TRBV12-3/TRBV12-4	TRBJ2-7	CASRAQGSYEQYF	TGTGCCAGTCGGGCACAGGGATCCTACGAGCAGTACTTC
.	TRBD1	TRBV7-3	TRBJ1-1	CASSLAGGLVNTEAFF	TGTGCCAGCAGCTTGGCAGGGGGTCTCGTGAACACTGAAGCTTTCTTT
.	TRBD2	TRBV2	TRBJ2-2	CASSDPSGRAAGELFF	TGTGCCAGCAGTGACCCTAGCGGGAGGGCCGCCGGGGAGCTGTTTTTT
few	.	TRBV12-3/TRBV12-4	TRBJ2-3	CASSLTRADTQYF	TGTGCCAGCTCCCTGACTAGAGCAGATACGCAGTATTTT
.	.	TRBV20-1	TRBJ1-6	CSARARAQINSPLHF	TGCAGTGCTAGAGCTCGAGCGCAGATTAATTCACCCCTCCACTTT
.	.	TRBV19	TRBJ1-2	CASSAHPSANYGYTF	TGTGCCAGTAGTGCCCATCCATCGGCTAACTATGGCTACACCTTC
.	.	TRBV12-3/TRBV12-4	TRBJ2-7	CASSPFSRGPLGQYF	TGTGCCAGCAGTCCCTTTTCCAGGGGCCCCCTGGGGCAGTACTTC
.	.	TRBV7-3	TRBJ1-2	CASSDWASSSSYTF	TGTGCCAGCAGCGATTGGGCTTCGAGTTCAAGCTACACCTTC
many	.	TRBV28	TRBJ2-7	CASSLSVNSYEQYF	TGTGCCAGCAGTTTAAGTGTCAATTCCTACGAGCAGTACTTC
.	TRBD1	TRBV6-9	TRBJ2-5	CASSSPRTDRGSGTQYF	TGTGCCAGCAGTTCCCCGAGGACGGACAGGGGTTCGGGGACCCAGTACTTC
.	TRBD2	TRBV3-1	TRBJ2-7	CASSQDIVAGGRSGQYF	TGTGCCAGCAGCCAAGATATCGTAGCGGGAGGGCGGTCGGGGCAGTACTTC
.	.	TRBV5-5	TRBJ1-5	CASSRWGTNQPQHF	TGTGCCAGCAGCCGTTGGGGTACCAATCAGCCCCAGCATTTT
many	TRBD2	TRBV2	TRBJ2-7	CASSVSWLAGSEQYF	TGTGCCAGCAGTGTTTCTTGGCTAGCGGGATCCGAGCAGTACTTC
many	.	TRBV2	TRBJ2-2	CASNLPGLASNTGELFF	TGTGCCAGCAACCTACCGGGGCTAGCGTCGAACACCGGGGAGCTGTTTTTT
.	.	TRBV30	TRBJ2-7	CAWSVLQGEQYF	TGTGCCTGGAGTGTACTGCAAGGCGAGCAGTACTTC
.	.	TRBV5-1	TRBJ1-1	CASSAAGTLAFF	TGCGCCAGCAGCGCTGCCGGGACGTTGGCTTTCTTT